The 21 T cell receptor beta chains in this list originate from one sample, sequenced in a study of glioma-infiltrating T cells after dendritic cell vaccination. Sequenced by immunoSEQ multiplex PCR; TCRdb stores in-frame clones only, minus some. The table shows tens of thousands of clones, with 85% to 90% occurring only once. The sequenced sample was blood, obtained before dendritic cell vaccination. All receptors come from a human donor with glioblastoma.

This chain connects TRBV6-5 to TRBJ2-2; 10 nucleotides align to TRBD1. This CDR3 is built from 15 residues. The V segment lost 6 bases and the J segment 5 bases; nucleotides outside the gene matches: 6. Germline CDR1 reads MNHEY; CDR2 reads SVGAGI. Written as DNA, the CDR3 is TGTGCCAGCAGATGGGGACAGGGGCAGACCGGGGAGCTGTTTTTT. Protein product: CASRWGQGQTGELFF.

The chain joins TRBV20-1 to TRBJ1-3; D not certain. V lost 7 bases to trimming and J lost 1 base, with 5 bases between them. Germline CDR1 and CDR2: DFQATT and SNEGSKA (reference sequence). This CDR3 contains 11 residues. The CDR3 DNA reads TGCAGTGGGCGGTCTGGAAACACCATATATTTT. Translation gives CSGRSGNTIYF.

V and J are TRBV4-2 and TRBJ1-2; possibly TRBD1 for D (5 bases). CDR1 LGHNA and CDR2 YNFKEQ come from the germline V gene. V was trimmed by 0 bases and J by 0 bases, leaving 20 bases between them. The CDR3 is 19 residues long. This CDR3 reads CASSQDPGRAFLANYGYTF. The CDR3 coding sequence is TGTGCCAGCAGCCAAGACCCAGGGAGGGCATTCTTAGCTAACTATGGCTACACCTTC.

The V gene is TRBV21-1, the J gene TRBJ2-1; TRBD2, the table's D call, was not compared with the DNA. TRBV21-1 is an annotated pseudogene. This CDR3 spans 18 amino acids. CDR3 amino acids: CASSKVREREGLVNEQFF. The CDR3, as DNA: TGTGCCAGCAGCAAAGTAAGGGAGCGGGAGGGCCTAGTGAATGAGCAGTTCTTC.

The chain is built from TRBV29-1 and TRBJ1-2; D is uncertain. Trimming cost V 7 bases and J 1 base, with 13 bases left between them. The CDR3 loop spans 13 amino acids. Germline loops: CDR1 SQVTM, CDR2 ANQGSEA. The CDR3 DNA reads TGCAGCGGCCTGACACCAATTAACTATGGCTACACCTTC. It yields the protein CSGLTPINYGYTF.

The rearrangement uses TRBV6-5 and TRBJ2-7, with a possible D match to TRBD1 (6 bases). The germline V gene encodes CDR1 MNHEY and CDR2 SVGAGI. This CDR3 spans 16 amino acids. V was clipped by 0 bases and J by 2 bases, with 14 bases between them. The CDR3 loop reads CASSYSGQGIPYEQYF. The CDR3 DNA is TGTGCCAGCAGTTACTCGGGCCAGGGGATCCCCTACGAGCAGTACTTC.

This chain links TRBV4-1 with TRBJ1-2; 7 bases are shared with TRBD1. The J segment lost 6 bases and the V segment lost 2 bases, leaving 3 bases of the junction unmatched. The CDR3 runs to 13 residues. Germline CDR1 reads MGHRA; CDR2 reads YSYEKL. CDR3 in DNA: TGCGCCAGCAGCCAACGACAGGGCGATGGCTACACCTTC. It yields the protein CASSQRQGDGYTF.

This rearrangement joins TRBV25-1 to TRBJ1-2; D is perhaps TRBD1 (5 bases). CDR1 MGHDK and CDR2 SYGVNS come from the germline V gene. V was cut by 5 bases and J by 5 bases, with 12 bases left in between. The CDR3 runs to 13 residues. The CDR3 is CASSSLGEYGYTF. CDR3 nucleotide sequence: TGTGCCAGCAGTAGTCTAGGGGAATATGGCTACACCTTC.

CDR3 loop: CASSEMAASKREQYF. CDR3 nucleotide sequence: TGTGCCAGCAGTGAAATGGCAGCCTCTAAGCGTGAGCAGTACTTC. The V gene is TRBV6-1, the J gene TRBJ2-7, with D unclear. The length of the CDR3 is 15 residues. Looked up from germline, CDR1 is MNHNS and CDR2 is SASEGT. Trimming removed 2 bases at V and 7 bases at J, with 18 bases between.

CDR3 in amino acids: CASSTLGEASSYEQYF. As DNA, the CDR3 is TGTGCCAGCAGCACCCTCGGGGAGGCAAGCTCCTACGAGCAGTACTTC. The rearrangement uses TRBV11-3 and TRBJ2-7, with a weak D call TRBD2 (6 bases). From germline, CDR1 is SGHNT and CDR2 YENEEA. V was shortened by 5 bases and J by 0 bases, with 17 bases between the two germline ends. The CDR3 length is 16 residues.

As DNA, the CDR3 is TGTGCCAGCAGCCCCTCGGGAAAAGAGTTAGGCTATGGCTACACCTTC. The encoded protein is CASSPSGKELGYGYTF. The chain carries TRBV7-9 and TRBJ1-2; D remains unclear. V shed 5 bases and J shed 4 bases, with 20 bases lying between them. The V gene's germline CDR1 is SEHNR and CDR2 FQNEAQ (reference sequence). The CDR3 totals 16 residues.

The gene calls are TRBV19 and TRBJ2-1; D is possibly TRBD2 (6 bases). The germline V gene encodes CDR1 LNHDA and CDR2 SQIVND (reference sequence). The CDR3 spans 17 residues. The V end lost 7 bases, the J end lost 0 bases, and 19 bases lay between the germline ends. CDR3 protein: CASTLAGPGSSYNEQFF. CDR3 nucleotides: TGTGCCAGTACCCTTGCGGGACCCGGGAGCTCCTACAATGAGCAGTTCTTC.

The genes are TRBV10-3 and TRBJ1-2; no firm D call. This CDR3 has 12 residues. The V end lost 0 bases, the J end lost 5 bases, and 4 bases lay between the germline ends. CDR1 is ENHRY, CDR2 SYGVKD, per germline. CDR3 sequence: CAISESAYGYTF. CDR3 nucleotides: TGTGCCATCAGTGAGTCTGCGTATGGCTACACCTTC.

This clone was observed a single time. V is TRBV5-1 and J is TRBJ2-7, with TRBD2 matching over 8 bases. The junction had 6 bases not matched to a gene; V was cut back by 4 bases and J by 0 bases. The CDR3 is made up of 15 amino acids. The germline V gene encodes CDR1 SGHRS and CDR2 YFSETQ. CDR3: CASSPSGGSSYEQYF. DNA of the CDR3: TGCGCCAGCAGCCCGAGCGGGGGAAGCTCCTACGAGCAGTACTTC.

The chain uses TRBV7-2 and TRBJ1-2, with D perhaps matching TRBD1 (6 bases). The germline gives CDR1 SGHTA, CDR2 FQGNSA. The CDR3 sequence is 17 residues long. V shed 2 bases and J shed 6 bases, with 22 bases lying between them. CDR3 region: CASSLSLNAGARDGYTF. The CDR3, as DNA: TGTGCCAGCAGCTTATCTCTGAACGCAGGGGCTCGGGATGGCTACACCTTC.

The J gene is TRBJ2-1, the V gene TRBV2, with 16 bases matching TRBD2. The CDR3 totals 15 residues. After removal of 6 bases from V and 10 bases from J, the junction contained 6 bases not matched to a gene. Germline CDR1 SNHLY, CDR2 FYNNEI. CDR3 loop: CASSEGTSGGAEQFF. In DNA, the CDR3 is TGTGCCAGCAGCGAGGGGACTAGCGGGGGGGCGGAGCAGTTCTTC.

CDR3 DNA sequence: TGTGCCAGCAGTCGGGACAGGGGCCTGCTCACTGAAGCTTTCTTT. It is translated as CASSRDRGLLTEAFF. V is TRBV2 and J is TRBJ1-1, with TRBD1 matching over 10 bases. Per the germline V gene, CDR1 is SNHLY and CDR2 is FYNNEI. This CDR3 region has 15 residues. V was clipped by 5 bases and J by 4 bases; unmatched bases: 7.

There are a few counts of this clone. J is TRBJ2-3 and V is TRBV9, with a weak D call TRBD1 (8 bases). The CDR3 covers 18 residues. Germline values: CDR1 SGDLS, CDR2 YYNGEE. V lost 4 bases to trimming and J lost 1 base, with 22 bases between them. The DNA of the CDR3 is TGTGCCAGCAGCCCCTCTCAGGGGGCTAGCGGCGGCACAGATACGCAGTATTTT. Encoded protein: CASSPSQGASGGTDTQYF.

The genes are TRBV19 and TRBJ1-1; perhaps TRBD1 as D (5 bases). The ends were cut back, 9 bases at V and 6 bases at J, with 17 bases in the middle. Germline V gene data show CDR1 as LNHDA and CDR2 as SQIVND (reference sequence). The CDR3 sequence is 13 residues long. Here the CDR3 reads CASRGQGPSEAFF. In DNA, the CDR3 is TGTGCCAGCCGTGGACAAGGACCTTCTGAAGCTTTCTTT.

The chain carries TRBV27 and TRBJ1-5; D possibly corresponds to TRBD1 (5 bases). This CDR3 has 12 amino acids. Germline V lookup: CDR1 MNHEY, CDR2 SMNVEV (reference sequence). The germline V and J ends were trimmed by 5 bases and 4 bases, with 6 bases remaining between them. The CDR3 sequence: CASSTGNQPQHF. The CDR3 DNA reads TGTGCCAGCAGTACAGGTAATCAGCCCCAGCATTTT.

The CDR3 sequence: CASSLTGRDSRGDTQYF. The CDR3 nucleotides read TGTGCCAGCAGCTTAACCGGGAGGGACTCCCGCGGAGATACGCAGTATTTT. The rearrangement links TRBV7-3 to TRBJ2-3; TRBD2 agrees at 8 bases. The germline gives CDR1 SGHTA, CDR2 FQGTGA. The CDR3 has 17 residues. J was trimmed by 5 bases and V by 0 bases; bases with no gene match: 10.